This passage covers 30 T cell receptor beta chains from one sample sequenced in a study of shared clonotypes between healthy human individuals (dated by TCRdb to 2020 to 2021). Receptor libraries were prepared by the immunoSEQ multiplex PCR assay. TCRdb re-hosts the immuneACCESS table, in-frame sequences only. Its copies lack some clones; in the studies checked, an unresolved V gene accounts for under half of them, and the cause for the rest is not known. In all, the sample holds some 1 million clones, and roughly 70% of those were seen once. The ten largest clones capture approximately 1.5% of the sample. Sequenced input: memory CD4+ T cells sorted from blood. Per the publication, the cell subset or site label means: CD45RA-negative fraction. The receptors stem from a man aged 18 to 30 in good health.

The chain couples TRBV5-4 to TRBJ2-5; possibly TRBD1 for D (6 bases). Trimming left V 4 bases short and J 5 bases short, with 15 bases between. Germline-derived CDR1 and CDR2 are SGHNT and YYREEE (reference sequence). This CDR3 contains 14 residues. The CDR3 DNA reads as TGTGCCAGCAGCGCCGGGACCCAGGGGGAGACCCAGTACTTC. It specifies CASSAGTQGETQYF.

As to this clone: The sample holds other DNA sequences that translate to the same CDR3. This chain links TRBV2 with TRBJ1-5; D is uncertain. From germline, CDR1 is SNHLY and CDR2 FYNNEI. Trimming stripped 2 bases from V and 0 bases from J, with 8 bases between. There are 15 residues in the CDR3. CDR3 region: CASSEREFSNQPQHF. CDR3 in DNA: TGTGCCAGCAGTGAAAGGGAGTTTAGCAATCAGCCCCAGCATTTT.

The V gene is TRBV18, the J gene TRBJ1-5, with D perhaps TRBD1 (5 bases). Germline CDR1 is KGHSH and CDR2 is LQKENI. The CDR3 runs to 15 residues. Trimming removed 5 bases from V and 6 bases from J, with 17 bases in between. The CDR3 protein is CASSTTGTGGQPQHF. For the CDR3, the DNA is TGTGCCAGCTCAACCACCGGGACCGGAGGTCAGCCCCAGCATTTT.

The chain carries TRBV25-1 and TRBJ1-1, with a tentative D call TRBD1 (6 bases). Per germline, CDR1 MGHDK and CDR2 SYGVNS. Trimming took 2 bases from V and 5 from J, leaving 12 bases between them. The CDR3 runs to 14 residues. CDR3 amino acids: CASSEPNRETEAFF. The CDR3 DNA sequence: TGTGCCAGCAGTGAACCCAACAGGGAAACTGAAGCTTTCTTT.

The chain recombines TRBV18 with TRBJ2-7; TRBD1 matches 9 bases. CDR1 KGHSH and CDR2 LQKENI come from the germline V gene. This CDR3 has 14 amino acids. The ends lost 5 bases at V and 6 bases at J; junction bases unmatched: 8. The CDR3 coding sequence is TGTGCCAGCTCAACGGGACAGGGTCTTTCCGAGCAGTACTTC. Encoded protein: CASSTGQGLSEQYF.

At least ten counts were recorded for this clone. This chain connects TRBV6-4 to TRBJ2-1; 7 bases are a match to TRBD2. J lost 9 bases, V lost 5 bases, and 4 bases had no gene match. The CDR3 runs 12 residues. From germline, CDR1 is MRHNA and CDR2 SNTAGT. The CDR3 bases are TGTGCCAGCAGTAGGGAGGGAGGTGAGCAGTTCTTC. It translates to CASSREGGEQFF.

This clone was seen once. The chain has TRBV27 and TRBJ1-6, with 7 bases identical to TRBD1. The germline V gene encodes CDR1 MNHEY and CDR2 SMNVEV (reference sequence). The CDR3 runs 17 residues. V lost 3 bases and J lost 2; bases outside the gene matches: 7. For the CDR3, the DNA is TGTGCCAGCAGTTTGGGTGACAGGGTAGCCTATAATTCACCCCTCCACTTT. Translated, it gives CASSLGDRVAYNSPLHF.

This clone was seen a few times. The J gene is TRBJ1-2, the V gene TRBV9, with 8 bases identical to TRBD1. Germline values: CDR1 SGDLS, CDR2 YYNGEE. The CDR3 extends over 15 amino acids. V lost 0 bases to trimming and J lost 5 bases; unmatched junction nucleotides: 6. For the CDR3, the DNA is TGTGCCAGCAGCGTAGATCCAGGGGGCATATATGGCTACACCTTC. Amino acids: CASSVDPGGIYGYTF. Variable domain in full (rest from reference TRBV9 and TRBJ1-2): DSGVTQTPKHLITATGQRVTLRCSPRSGDLSVYWYQQSLDQGLQFLIQYYNGEERAKGNILERFSAQQFPDLHSELNLSSLELGDSALYFCASSVDPGGIYGYTFGSGTRLTVV.

J is TRBJ2-3 and V is TRBV5-1, with D unclear. The CDR3 consists of 14 residues. CDR1 is SGHRS and CDR2 is YFSETQ in the germline V gene. Trimming cost V 2 bases and J 0 bases, with 7 bases left between them. The CDR3: CASSFTASTDTQYF. The DNA of the CDR3 is TGCGCCAGCAGCTTTACAGCCAGCACAGATACGCAGTATTTT.

This clone was detected only a few times. The chain recombines TRBV7-9 with TRBJ1-1; weak D call: TRBD1 (5 bases). Germline CDR1 is SEHNR and CDR2 is FQNEAQ (reference sequence). The CDR3 is made up of 12 amino acids. V lost 2 bases, J lost 8 bases, and 9 bases lay in between. The CDR3 here is CASSLTTDEAFF. Here the CDR3 DNA reads TGTGCCAGCAGCTTAACGACAGACGAAGCTTTCTTT.

V and J are TRBV10-3 and TRBJ2-2; D not resolved. Germline CDR1 and CDR2: ENHRY and SYGVKD. This CDR3 has 12 amino acids. Trimming pared 3 bases from V and 6 bases from J, leaving 5 bases between. CDR3 nucleotides: TGTGCCATCAGTGACCAATCCGGGGAGCTGTTTTTT. This codes for CAISDQSGELFF.

This chain connects TRBV7-2 to TRBJ2-7; D remains ambiguous. V was trimmed by 5 bases and J by 0 bases, leaving 11 bases between them. Germline CDR1 and CDR2: SGHTA and FQGNSA. CDR3 size: 14 residues. CDR3 bases: TGTGCCAGCAGCCCCCGCCGGTCCTCCTACGAGCAGTACTTC. It encodes CASSPRRSSYEQYF.

This clone has only a few counts. The V call is TRBV27, the J call TRBJ2-5; D is possibly TRBD2 (5 bases). The germline V and J ends were trimmed by 3 bases and 5 bases, with 10 bases remaining between them. This CDR3 region has 13 residues. From germline, CDR1 is MNHEY and CDR2 SMNVEV (reference sequence). CDR3 region: CASSFRRGETQYF. In DNA form, the CDR3 reads TGTGCCAGCAGTTTCCGACGCGGGGAGACCCAGTACTTC.

There are a few counts of this clone. The rearrangement links TRBV18 to TRBJ2-7, with 9 bases fitting TRBD1. In germline, CDR1 is KGHSH, CDR2 LQKENI. J was trimmed by 3 bases and V by 4 bases; bases with no gene match: 10. The length of the CDR3 is 16 residues. The CDR3 protein is CASSRGTGSFNYEQYF. The CDR3 DNA reads as TGTGCCAGCTCACGCGGGACAGGGAGCTTCAACTACGAGCAGTACTTC. The variable domain in full, with the rest retrieved from reference TRBV18 and TRBJ2-7, is NAGVMQNPRHLVRRRGQEARLRCSPMKGHSHVYWYRQLPEEGLKFMVYLQKENIIDESGMPKERFSAEFPKEGPSILRIQQVVRGDSAAYFCASSRGTGSFNYEQYFGPGTRLTVT.

Notes on this clone: At one boundary the junction diverges from the germline segment, which might be a read error. This chain connects TRBV7-7 to TRBJ2-5, with TRBD2 as a possible D gene (5 bases). This CDR3 spans 13 amino acids. Germline V lookup: CDR1 SSHAT, CDR2 FNYEAQ (reference sequence). CDR3 DNA: TGTGCTAGCAGCTTAGCTAGCCGGGAGACCCAGTACTTC. Its translation: CASSLASRETQYF.

V usage is TRBV7-8 and J usage is TRBJ2-7, with D tentatively TRBD2 (5 bases). Trimming removed 6 bases from V and 2 bases from J, with 14 bases in between. CDR3 length equals 14 residues. From germline, CDR1 is SGHVS and CDR2 FQNEAQ. The CDR3 sequence: CASRRTRGTYEQYF. CDR3 DNA: TGTGCCAGCAGGAGGACTCGCGGAACCTACGAGCAGTACTTC.

This clone was counted a few times. Additional DNA sequences in this sample encode the identical CDR3. The chain carries TRBV18 and TRBJ1-3; D gene uncertain. The germline CDR1 and CDR2 sequences are KGHSH and LQKENI. V lost 3 bases and J 4 bases, leaving 7 bases between the germline ends. The CDR3 has 13 amino acids. The CDR3 DNA follows: TGTGCCAGCTCACCGTTATCAGGAAACACCATATATTTT. The encoded protein is CASSPLSGNTIYF.

This chain joins TRBV11-2 and TRBJ2-1, with 11 nucleotides matching TRBD1. Trimming cost V 1 base and J 8 bases; bases outside gene matches: 4. The CDR3 runs to 15 residues. CDR1 SGHAT and CDR2 FQNNGV come from the germline V gene. The CDR3 protein is CASSLVRTGGYEQFF. DNA for the CDR3: TGTGCCAGCAGCTTAGTCCGGACAGGGGGCTATGAGCAGTTCTTC.

The V gene is TRBV19, the J gene TRBJ1-4; tentatively, D is TRBD1 (5 bases). The CDR3 is 13 amino acids. Per germline, CDR1 LNHDA and CDR2 SQIVND (reference sequence). Trimming took 4 bases from V and 11 from J, leaving 14 bases between them. CDR3 nucleotides: TGTGCCAGTAGTACCACGGGGGGACGGAAACTGTTTTTT. This sequence encodes CASSTTGGRKLFF.

Comment on this clone: Other DNA sequences in the sample encode the same CDR3. This chain joins TRBV9 and TRBJ1-6; D gene uncertain. The V end was cut by 2 bases, the J end by 5 bases, with 5 bases between. There are 13 residues in the CDR3. The germline CDR1 and CDR2 sequences are SGDLS and YYNGEE. CDR3 sequence reads: CASSVDHNSPLHF. The CDR3 DNA is TGTGCCAGCAGCGTCGACCATAATTCACCCCTCCACTTT.

V gene TRBV2 combines with J gene TRBJ2-1, with 7 bases identical to TRBD2. In germline, CDR1 is SNHLY, CDR2 FYNNEI. Losses at the gene ends were 1 base for V and 2 bases for J; bases not matched to a gene: 11. The CDR3 contains 18 residues. As DNA, the CDR3 is TGTGCCAGCAGTGAAGGTCCCAGATCCGGGACTACCTACAATGAGCAGTTCTTC. This encodes CASSEGPRSGTTYNEQFF.

This sequence joins TRBV6-1 and TRBJ1-6; tentatively, D is TRBD1 (5 bases). This CDR3 has 14 residues. Germline V gene lookup returns CDR1 MNHNS and CDR2 SASEGT. Trimming took 6 bases from V and 7 from J, leaving 13 bases between them. The CDR3 here is CASRERGGNSPLHF. In DNA form, the CDR3 reads TGTGCCAGCAGGGAAAGGGGCGGGAATTCACCCCTCCACTTT.

The J gene is TRBJ2-7, the V gene TRBV10-3, with a tentative D call TRBD1 (5 bases). Germline-derived CDR1 and CDR2 are ENHRY and SYGVKD. The ends were cut back, 2 bases at V and 2 bases at J, with 13 bases in the middle. This CDR3 has 15 amino acids. CDR3 sequence (DNA): TGTGCCATCAGTGAGACCCCAGGGTCAACCTACGAGCAGTACTTC. Encoded protein: CAISETPGSTYEQYF.

The table lists this clone with a few counts. The chain is built from TRBV6-6 and TRBJ2-7, with D possibly matching TRBD1 (6 bases). This CDR3 has 14 residues. V was shortened by 5 bases and J by 2 bases, with 13 bases between the two germline ends. Per the germline V gene, CDR1 is MNHNY and CDR2 is SVGAGI (reference sequence). The CDR3 coding sequence is TGTGCCAGCAGTGCCCCACAGGGAACCTACGAGCAGTACTTC. This sequence encodes CASSAPQGTYEQYF.

V usage is TRBV16 and J usage is TRBJ1-5; D is unresolved. From germline, CDR1 is KGHSY and CDR2 FQNENV. The CDR3 has 16 residues. Deletions cut 3 bases from V and 3 bases from J, with 15 bases between. The CDR3 coding sequence is TGTGCCAGCAGCCACCGACTAGGGCAAATCAATCAGCCCCAGCATTTT. Amino acids: CASSHRLGQINQPQHF.

The chain is built from TRBV11-3 and TRBJ2-2; 8 bases are a match to TRBD2. The V and J ends lost 1 base and 6 bases, in that order; junction bases with no gene match: 4. The CDR3 consists of 15 residues. The germline V gene encodes CDR1 SGHNT and CDR2 YENEEA. CDR3 nucleotide sequence: TGTGCCAGCAGCTTAGTTTCGGGACTAGCCGGGGAGCTGTTTTTT. Translation: CASSLVSGLAGELFF. Filled out from reference TRBV11-3 and TRBJ2-2, the complete variable domain reads EAGVVQSPRYKIIEKKQPVAFWCNPISGHNTLYWYLQNLGQGPELLIRYENEEAVDDSQLPKDRFSAERLKGVDSTLKIQPAELGDSAVYLCASSLVSGLAGELFFGEGSRLTVL.

J is TRBJ2-2 and V is TRBV11-3, with D maybe TRBD2 (5 bases). Germline V lookup: CDR1 SGHNT, CDR2 YENEEA. Trimming stripped 3 bases from V and 1 base from J, with 6 bases between. This CDR3 is built from 14 residues. The CDR3 nucleotides are TGTGCCAGCAGCTTCGGACTGAACACCGGGGAGCTGTTTTTT. It specifies CASSFGLNTGELFF.

V usage is TRBV2 and J usage is TRBJ1-2, with TRBD1 matching over 10 bases. V lost 7 bases to trimming and J lost 7 bases; unmatched junction nucleotides: 9. The CDR3 is made up of 14 amino acids. Germline V gene data show CDR1 as SNHLY and CDR2 as FYNNEI. The CDR3 DNA sequence: TGTGCCAGCACCAGACAGGGGGCGTTAGGTGGCTACACCTTC. Its protein is CASTRQGALGGYTF. The whole variable domain, filled in from reference TRBV2 and TRBJ1-2, reads EPEVTQTPSHQVTQMGQEVILRCVPISNHLYFYWYRQILGQKVEFLVSFYNNEISEKSEIFDDQFSVERPDGSNFTLKIRSTKLEDSAMYFCASTRQGALGGYTFGSGTRLTVV.

The sample holds one count of this clone. V usage is TRBV5-6 and J usage is TRBJ2-7; D not resolved. Germline CDR1 is SGHDT and CDR2 is YYEEEE. Trimming took off 4 bases at V and 2 bases at J, with 13 bases between the two ends. The CDR3 covers 14 residues. The CDR3 nucleotides read TGTGCCAGCAGCGGGGTGGCGGTAACCTACGAGCAGTACTTC. Its protein product is CASSGVAVTYEQYF. The complete variable domain, with remaining parts taken from reference TRBV5-6 and TRBJ2-7, reads DAGVTQSPTHLIKTRGQQVTLRCSPKSGHDTVSWYQQALGQGPQFIFQYYEEEERQRGNFPDRFSGHQFPNYSSELNVNALLLGDSALYLCASSGVAVTYEQYFGPGTRLTVT.

The chain links TRBV5-1 to TRBJ1-3; D remains ambiguous. This CDR3 comprises 15 residues. V gave up 4 bases and J gave up 4 bases, with 15 bases separating them. CDR1 and CDR2 (germline): SGHRS, YFSETQ. The CDR3 region has the DNA TGCGCCAGCAGCCCGGATGGAGGGCCCGGAAACACCATATATTTT. It is translated as CASSPDGGPGNTIYF.